The 8 T cell receptor beta chains given below trace back to one sample, sequenced in a study of blood T cells in healthy people across ages (dated by TCRdb to the mid-2010s). The receptor library was made with 5' RACE. The sequencer listed for this sample is Illumina HiSeq 2500. A second roughly 6 to 12 cycle PCR used a sample-barcoded 5' primer and a J-beta primer mix. Starting from the raw public reads, TCRdb applied fastp trimming at Q25, assembled clones with MiXCR and retained in-frame beta chains. Rows merge per CDR3 protein into single entries with the most common DNA and genes. Here the sample has about 1.8 million distinct CDR3 sequences; around 48% occur a single time. Around 2.1% of the sample is in the top ten clones. The material sequenced was blood. The origin of the receptors is a woman between 40 and 50 years old in good health.

The J gene is TRBJ1-1, the V gene TRBV9; the D gene is possibly TRBD1 (5 bases). V gave up 1 base and J gave up 11 bases, with 21 bases separating them. CDR1 and CDR2 (germline): SGDLS, YYNGEE. The CDR3 contains 15 residues. The CDR3: CASSVSHEDSRGAFF. The CDR3 nucleotides are TGTGCCAGCAGCGTATCTCATGAGGACTCTAGGGGTGCTTTCTTT.

The chain couples TRBV27 to TRBJ2-1, with 11 bases matching TRBD1. Germline V gives CDR1 MNHEY, CDR2 SMNVEV (reference sequence). CDR3 length: 15 residues. V gave up 7 bases and J gave up 6 bases; unmatched junction bases: 8. The CDR3: CASNPGQGVSNEQFF. CDR3 DNA sequence: TGTGCCAGCAACCCGGGACAGGGGGTCTCCAATGAGCAGTTCTTC.

This clonotype has only a few counts. The chain combines TRBV7-2 with TRBJ1-6; possible D gene TRBD1, 6 bases. CDR1 is SGHTA, CDR2 FQGNSA, per germline. The ends were cut back, 5 bases at V and 9 bases at J, with 11 bases in the middle. The CDR3 extends over 13 amino acids. The DNA of the CDR3 is TGTGCCAGCAGCCGCCGGGACACTTCACCCCTCCACTTT. It encodes CASSRRDTSPLHF.

There are a few counts of this clonotype. The rearrangement links TRBV20-1 to TRBJ2-7; TRBD1 is a possible D gene (6 bases). This CDR3 has 14 amino acids. V gave up 6 bases and J gave up 2 bases, with 17 bases separating them. Per the germline V gene, CDR1 is DFQATT and CDR2 is SNEGSKA (reference sequence). As DNA, the CDR3 is TGCAGTGCAGAGGAGGACAGACTCGCCTACGAGCAGTACTTC. Protein product: CSAEEDRLAYEQYF.

The chain couples TRBV7-9 to TRBJ1-2; 9 bases agree with TRBD1. Germline trimming cut 5 bases from V and 8 bases from J; bases unmatched to any gene: 12. The CDR3 is 15 residues long. Germline CDR1 and CDR2: SEHNR and FQNEAQ (reference sequence). CDR3 loop: CASSRITGTGRGYTF. The CDR3, as DNA: TGTGCCAGCAGCCGCATCACCGGGACAGGGCGCGGCTACACCTTC.

This sequence joins TRBV28 and TRBJ2-5; 7 bases map to TRBD1. TRBJ2-4 matches the DNA end more closely, so the J call is doubtful. This CDR3 has 17 amino acids. Germline values: CDR1 MDHEN, CDR2 SYDVKM. The CDR3 is CASSLSATGKDRDIQYF. CDR3 coding DNA: TGTGCCAGCAGCCTTTCCGCGACAGGGAAGGACCGGGACATTCAGTACTTC.

The chain joins TRBV5-1 to TRBJ2-3; 8 bases agree with TRBD2. The germline V gene encodes CDR1 SGHRS and CDR2 YFSETQ. V lost 4 bases and J lost 4; bases outside the gene matches: 11. CDR3 length equals 16 residues. The DNA of the CDR3 is TGCGCCAGCAGCACCGCCCCTCGGGGGGGGTCAGATACGCAGTATTTT. It specifies CASSTAPRGGSDTQYF.

The genes are TRBV6-2 or TRBV6-3 and TRBJ2-7; possible D gene TRBD2, 5 bases. CDR3 length: 15 amino acids. Trimming took off 6 bases at V and 0 bases at J, with 15 bases between the two ends. Looked up from germline, CDR1 is MNHEY and CDR2 is SVGEGT. Written as DNA, the CDR3 is TGTGCCAGCAGGCCCGGATTGGGGAGCTCCTACGAGCAGTACTTC. Protein sequence: CASRPGLGSSYEQYF.